The 17 T cell receptor beta chains presented below share a single source sample, sequenced in a study of T cell responses to AZD1222 COVID-19 vaccine. The method was immunoSEQ multiplex PCR; TCRdb's version includes in-frame clones alone and lacks a portion of them. The profile shows about 78,000 clones, around 90% of them singletons. The sequences come from peripheral blood, collected on day 0 of AZD1222 vaccination. The receptors derive from an adult in good health.

V usage is TRBV7-2 and J usage is TRBJ1-4; TRBD1 is a possible D gene (6 bases). Germline lookup yields CDR1 SGHTA and CDR2 FQGNSA. The length of the CDR3 is 16 residues. V lost 3 bases and J 1 base, leaving 12 bases between the germline ends. The CDR3 loop is CASSLQPQGTNEKLFF. The CDR3 DNA follows: TGTGCCAGCAGCTTGCAGCCACAGGGAACTAATGAAAAACTGTTTTTT.

The rearrangement links TRBV7-8 to TRBJ2-7; the match to TRBD2 covers 9 bases. From germline, CDR1 is SGHVS and CDR2 FQNEAQ. The CDR3 sequence is 15 residues long. Unmatched junction bases numbered 7, after V lost 5 bases and J lost 2 bases. CDR3 amino acids: CASSLRTSVPYEQYF. The CDR3 DNA is TGTGCCAGCAGCCTTAGGACTAGCGTCCCCTACGAGCAGTACTTC.

This clone was found a few times. The V gene is TRBV4-1, the J gene TRBJ1-2, with 8 positions matching TRBD1. Germline V gives CDR1 MGHRA, CDR2 YSYEKL. The V and J ends lost 4 bases and 0 bases, in that order; junction bases with no gene match: 4. CDR3 length: 15 amino acids. CDR3 residues: CASSRGQGANYGYTF. The CDR3 bases are TGCGCCAGCAGCCGAGGACAGGGAGCTAACTATGGCTACACCTTC.

The chain has TRBV5-4 and TRBJ2-5, with D perhaps matching TRBD1 (5 bases). Germline loops: CDR1 SGHNT, CDR2 YYREEE (reference sequence). The CDR3 sequence is 13 residues long. The germline V and J ends were trimmed by 1 base and 5 bases, with 9 bases remaining between them. This chain's CDR3 is CASSLQGGETQYF. The DNA for the CDR3 is TGTGCCAGCAGCTTGCAGGGTGGGGAGACCCAGTACTTC.

This chain links TRBV5-1 with TRBJ1-1; D is ambiguous. Trimming took off 0 bases at V and 6 bases at J, with 9 bases between the two ends. The CDR3 is 13 residues long. Germline lookup yields CDR1 SGHRS and CDR2 YFSETQ. CDR3 sequence reads: CASSLGGAAEAFF. CDR3 sequence (DNA): TGCGCCAGCAGCTTGGGTGGAGCAGCTGAAGCTTTCTTT.

This clone was seen a single time. V usage is TRBV5-4 and J usage is TRBJ1-3, with a possible D match to TRBD1 (5 bases). V lost 4 bases and J lost 1, with 15 bases in between. This CDR3 is 16 amino acids long. Germline assignment: CDR1 SGHNT and CDR2 YYREEE (reference sequence). The chain's CDR3 is CASSDASRGSGNTIYF. Written as DNA, the CDR3 is TGTGCCAGCAGCGATGCTAGCCGGGGGTCTGGAAACACCATATATTTT.

V gene TRBV4-2 combines with J gene TRBJ1-5; D call uncertain. The ends were cut back, 2 bases at V and 7 bases at J, with 15 bases in the middle. This CDR3 is built from 15 residues. Germline V CDR1 and CDR2: LGHNA, YNFKEQ. CDR3 nucleotide sequence: TGTGCCAGCAGCCAAAGTAGGACCGGGCAGCAGCCCCAGCATTTT. Protein product: CASSQSRTGQQPQHF.

The chain uses TRBV5-1 and TRBJ2-1; weak D call: TRBD2 (6 bases). The CDR3 is 16 residues long. Trimming left V 4 bases short and J 6 bases short, with 20 bases between. Per the germline V gene, CDR1 is SGHRS and CDR2 is YFSETQ. The CDR3 DNA follows: TGCGCCAGCAGCCCTGTACCCGAAGCGGAGGGCAATGAGCAGTTCTTC. Its protein product is CASSPVPEAEGNEQFF.

The V and J genes are TRBV11-3 and TRBJ2-7, with TRBD2 as a possible D gene (6 bases). Germline V gene sequence: CDR1 SGHNT, CDR2 YENEEA. The CDR3 runs to 14 residues. V lost 4 bases, J lost 3 bases, and 13 bases lay in between. The CDR3 here is CASSYAGIGYEQYF. The CDR3 nucleotides are TGTGCCAGCAGCTATGCGGGGATCGGCTACGAGCAGTACTTC.

The table lists this clone with a few counts. V and J are TRBV6-5 and TRBJ1-4; D perhaps matches TRBD1 (6 bases). Looked up from germline, CDR1 is MNHEY and CDR2 is SVGAGI. V was shortened by 6 bases and J by 4 bases, with 15 bases between the two germline ends. The CDR3 contains 15 residues. The CDR3 loop reads CASRQTGASNEKLFF. CDR3 coding DNA: TGTGCCAGCAGGCAGACAGGTGCAAGTAATGAAAAACTGTTTTTT.

The genes are TRBV7-3 and TRBJ1-2; 7 nucleotides line up with TRBD1. The germline V gene encodes CDR1 SGHTA and CDR2 FQGTGA. The CDR3 is made up of 17 amino acids. Trimming took 1 base from V and 4 from J; bases not matched to a gene: 12. The CDR3 spells CASSLNAPGTASYGYTF. CDR3 coding DNA: TGTGCCAGCAGCTTAAATGCCCCCGGGACAGCAAGCTATGGCTACACCTTC.

V is TRBV11-2 and J is TRBJ2-3; tentatively, D is TRBD1 or TRBD2 (6 bases each). The CDR3 has 16 amino acids. Between the trimmed V and J ends, which lost 2 bases and 0 bases, there was a span of 12 bases. Germline values: CDR1 SGHAT, CDR2 FQNNGV. The CDR3 is CASSLRGADSTDTQYF. As DNA, the CDR3 is TGTGCCAGCAGCTTAAGGGGGGCAGATAGCACAGATACGCAGTATTTT.

This clone has a handful of counts. V and J are TRBV19 and TRBJ1-1; TRBD1 matches at 7 bases. CDR1 and CDR2 (germline): LNHDA, SQIVND (reference sequence). V lost 3 bases to trimming and J lost 3 bases; unmatched junction nucleotides: 1. The CDR3 is 13 residues long. The CDR3, as DNA: TGTGCCAGTAGTATCGGACAGGACACTGAAGCTTTCTTT. Translation gives CASSIGQDTEAFF.

The CDR3 protein is CASSILAGGDTQYF. The CDR3 nucleotides read TGTGCCAGCAGCATTCTAGCGGGAGGGGATACGCAGTATTTT. This chain uses TRBV9 with TRBJ2-3; TRBD2 matches 12 bases. The CDR3 is 14 residues long. Trimming removed 4 bases from V and 6 bases from J; junction bases left unmatched: 3. Germline CDR1 is SGDLS and CDR2 is YYNGEE.

This sequence joins TRBV2 and TRBJ2-7, with D possibly matching TRBD2 (6 bases). This CDR3 region has 14 residues. Trimming took 6 bases from V and 6 from J, leaving 18 bases between them. Germline V CDR1 and CDR2: SNHLY, FYNNEI. The CDR3 coding sequence is TGTGCCAGCAGGGGGGGTGGAGTAATCCCCGAGCAGTACTTC. Its translation: CASRGGGVIPEQYF. Drawing the rest from reference TRBV2 and TRBJ2-7, the complete variable domain is EPEVTQTPSHQVTQMGQEVILRCVPISNHLYFYWYRQILGQKVEFLVSFYNNEISEKSEIFDDQFSVERPDGSNFTLKIRSTKLEDSAMYFCASRGGGVIPEQYFGPGTRLTVT.

This clone is a singleton in its sample. The chain employs TRBV12-3 or TRBV12-4 and TRBJ2-1; 8 bases line up with TRBD2. After removal of 8 bases from V and 13 bases from J, the junction contained 1 base not matched to a gene. The CDR3 consists of 9 residues. CDR3 nucleotides: TGTGCCAGCGGACTAGCCCAGTTCTTC. Its translation is CASGLAQFF.

The chain carries TRBV2 and TRBJ2-7; unclear D gene. Trimming stripped 3 bases from V and 4 bases from J, with 10 bases between. The CDR3 loop spans 13 amino acids. Per germline, CDR1 SNHLY and CDR2 FYNNEI. DNA of the CDR3: TGTGCCAGCAGTGAGGGTATCCCATACGAGCAGTACTTC. Its translation: CASSEGIPYEQYF.